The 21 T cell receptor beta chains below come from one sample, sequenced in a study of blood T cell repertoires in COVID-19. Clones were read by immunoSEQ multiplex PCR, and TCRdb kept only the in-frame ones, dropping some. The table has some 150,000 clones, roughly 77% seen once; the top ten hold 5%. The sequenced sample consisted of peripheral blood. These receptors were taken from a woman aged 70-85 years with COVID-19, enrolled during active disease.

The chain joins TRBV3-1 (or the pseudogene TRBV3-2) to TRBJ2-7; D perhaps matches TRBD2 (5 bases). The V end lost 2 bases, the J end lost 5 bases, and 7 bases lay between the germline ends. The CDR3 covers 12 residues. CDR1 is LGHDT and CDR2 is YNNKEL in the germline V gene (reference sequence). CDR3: CASSQSGDEQYF. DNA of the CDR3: TGTGCCAGCAGCCAATCCGGGGACGAGCAGTACTTC.

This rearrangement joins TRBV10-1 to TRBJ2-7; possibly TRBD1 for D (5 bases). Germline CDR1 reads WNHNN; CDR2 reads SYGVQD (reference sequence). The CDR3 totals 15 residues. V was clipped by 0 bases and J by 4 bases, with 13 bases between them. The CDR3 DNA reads TGCGCCAGCAGTGAGTCGAAGGGGCTCTTGTACGAGCAGTACTTC. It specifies CASSESKGLLYEQYF.

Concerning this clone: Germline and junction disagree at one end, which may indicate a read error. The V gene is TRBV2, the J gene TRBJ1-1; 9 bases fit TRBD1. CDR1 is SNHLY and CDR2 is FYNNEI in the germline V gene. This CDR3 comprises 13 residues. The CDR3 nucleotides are TGTGCCAGCAGAGAAGGGACAGGGAGTAGAGCTTTCTTT. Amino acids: CASREGTGSRAFF. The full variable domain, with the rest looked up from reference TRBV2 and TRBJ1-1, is EPEVTQTPSHQVTQMGQEVILRCVPISNHLYFYWYRQILGQKVEFLVSFYNNEISEKSEIFDDQFSVERPDGSNFTLKIRSTKLEDSAMYFCASREGTGSRAFFGQGTRLTVV.

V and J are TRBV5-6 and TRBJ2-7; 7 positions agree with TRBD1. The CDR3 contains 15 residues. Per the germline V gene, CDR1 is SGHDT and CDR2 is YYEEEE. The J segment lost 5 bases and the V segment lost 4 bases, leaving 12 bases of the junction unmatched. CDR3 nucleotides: TGTGCCAGCAGCATGACCGGACAGGTCCCTAACGAGCAGTACTTC. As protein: CASSMTGQVPNEQYF. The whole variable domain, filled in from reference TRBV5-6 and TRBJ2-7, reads DAGVTQSPTHLIKTRGQQVTLRCSPKSGHDTVSWYQQALGQGPQFIFQYYEEEERQRGNFPDRFSGHQFPNYSSELNVNALLLGDSALYLCASSMTGQVPNEQYFGPGTRLTVT.

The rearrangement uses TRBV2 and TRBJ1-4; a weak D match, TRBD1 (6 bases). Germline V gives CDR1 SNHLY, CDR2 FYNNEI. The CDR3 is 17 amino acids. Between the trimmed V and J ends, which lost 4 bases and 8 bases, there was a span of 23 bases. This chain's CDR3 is CASSVDRPGTGKEKLFF. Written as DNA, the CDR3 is TGTGCCAGCAGTGTTGACAGGCCGGGGACCGGGAAGGAAAAACTGTTTTTT.

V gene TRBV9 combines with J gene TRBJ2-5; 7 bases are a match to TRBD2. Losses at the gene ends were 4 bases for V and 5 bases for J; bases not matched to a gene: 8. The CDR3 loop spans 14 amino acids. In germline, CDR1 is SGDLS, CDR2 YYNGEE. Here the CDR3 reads CASSSGGIRETQYF. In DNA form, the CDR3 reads TGTGCCAGCAGCTCCGGGGGGATCCGGGAGACCCAGTACTTC. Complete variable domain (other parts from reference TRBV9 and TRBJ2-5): DSGVTQTPKHLITATGQRVTLRCSPRSGDLSVYWYQQSLDQGLQFLIQYYNGEERAKGNILERFSAQQFPDLHSELNLSSLELGDSALYFCASSSGGIRETQYFGPGTRLLVL.

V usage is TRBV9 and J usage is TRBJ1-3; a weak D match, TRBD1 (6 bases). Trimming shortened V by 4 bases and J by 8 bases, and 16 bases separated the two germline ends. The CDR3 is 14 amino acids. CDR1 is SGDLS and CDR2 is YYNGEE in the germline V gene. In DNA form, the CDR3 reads TGTGCCAGCAGCACCCGTCCTGAGGGGGACACCATATATTTT. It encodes CASSTRPEGDTIYF.

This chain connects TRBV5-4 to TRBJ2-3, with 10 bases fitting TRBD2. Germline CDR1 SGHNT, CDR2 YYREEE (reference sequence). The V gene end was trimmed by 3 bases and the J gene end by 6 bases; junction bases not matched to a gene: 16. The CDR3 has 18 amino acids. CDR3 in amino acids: CASSSSRSGGAVLDTQYF. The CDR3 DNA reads TGTGCCAGCAGCTCGTCCAGAAGCGGGGGGGCGGTTTTGGATACGCAGTATTTT.

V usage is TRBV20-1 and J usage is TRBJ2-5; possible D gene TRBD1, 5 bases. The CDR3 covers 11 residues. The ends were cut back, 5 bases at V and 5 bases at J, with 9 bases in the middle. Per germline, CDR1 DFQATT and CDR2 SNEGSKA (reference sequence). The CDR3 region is CSAAGLETQYF. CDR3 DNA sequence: TGCAGTGCTGCAGGGTTGGAGACCCAGTACTTC.

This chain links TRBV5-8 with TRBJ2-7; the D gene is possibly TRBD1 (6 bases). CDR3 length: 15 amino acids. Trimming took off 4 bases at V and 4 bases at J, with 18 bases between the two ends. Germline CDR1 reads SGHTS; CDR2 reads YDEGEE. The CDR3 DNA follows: TGTGCCAGCAGCCTCACAGGGTTGGCCATTTACGAGCAGTACTTC. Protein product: CASSLTGLAIYEQYF.

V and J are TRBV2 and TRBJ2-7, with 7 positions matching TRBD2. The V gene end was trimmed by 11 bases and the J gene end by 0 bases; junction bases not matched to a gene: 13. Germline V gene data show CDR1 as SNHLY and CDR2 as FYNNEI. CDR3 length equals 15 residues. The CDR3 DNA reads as TGTGCCTGCCAGGCTGATGGCGGGGGCTCCTACGAGCAGTACTTC. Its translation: CACQADGGGSYEQYF.

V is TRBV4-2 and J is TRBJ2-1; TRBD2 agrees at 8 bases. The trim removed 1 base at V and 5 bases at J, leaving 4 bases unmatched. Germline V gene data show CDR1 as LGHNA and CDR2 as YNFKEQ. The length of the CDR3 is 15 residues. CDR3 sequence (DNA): TGTGCCAGCAGCCAAGGGACTAGCCCAAACAATGAGCAGTTCTTC. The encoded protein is CASSQGTSPNNEQFF.

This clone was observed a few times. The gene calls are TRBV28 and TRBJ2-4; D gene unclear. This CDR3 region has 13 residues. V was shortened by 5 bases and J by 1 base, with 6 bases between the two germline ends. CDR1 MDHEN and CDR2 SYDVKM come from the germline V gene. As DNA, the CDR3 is TGTGCCAGCAGTCCCCGGGCCAAAAACATTCAGTACTTC. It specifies CASSPRAKNIQYF.

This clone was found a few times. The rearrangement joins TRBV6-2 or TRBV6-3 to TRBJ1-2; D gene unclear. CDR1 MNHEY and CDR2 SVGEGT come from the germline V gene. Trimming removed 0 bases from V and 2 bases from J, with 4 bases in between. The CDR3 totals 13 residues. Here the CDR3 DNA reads TGTGCCAGCAGTTACTCCCGGAACTATGGCTACACCTTC. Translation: CASSYSRNYGYTF.

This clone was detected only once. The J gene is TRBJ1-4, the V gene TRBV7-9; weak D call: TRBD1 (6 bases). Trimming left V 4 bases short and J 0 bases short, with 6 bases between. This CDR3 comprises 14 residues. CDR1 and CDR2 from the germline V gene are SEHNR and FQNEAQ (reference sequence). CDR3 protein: CASSYRATNEKLFF. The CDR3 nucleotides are TGTGCCAGCAGCTACAGGGCAACTAATGAAAAACTGTTTTTT. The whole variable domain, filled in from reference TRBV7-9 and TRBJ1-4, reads DTGVSQNPRHKITKRGQNVTFRCDPISEHNRLYWYRQTLGQGPEFLTYFQNEAQLEKSRLLSDRFSAERPKGSFSTLEIQRTEQGDSAMYLCASSYRATNEKLFFGSGTQLSVL.

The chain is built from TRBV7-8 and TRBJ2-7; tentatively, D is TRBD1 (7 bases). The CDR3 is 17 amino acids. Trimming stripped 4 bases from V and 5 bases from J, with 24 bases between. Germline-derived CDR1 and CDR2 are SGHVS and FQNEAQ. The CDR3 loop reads CASSSGRNRGAANEQYF. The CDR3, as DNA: TGTGCCAGCAGCTCAGGGAGGAACAGGGGAGCAGCCAACGAGCAGTACTTC.

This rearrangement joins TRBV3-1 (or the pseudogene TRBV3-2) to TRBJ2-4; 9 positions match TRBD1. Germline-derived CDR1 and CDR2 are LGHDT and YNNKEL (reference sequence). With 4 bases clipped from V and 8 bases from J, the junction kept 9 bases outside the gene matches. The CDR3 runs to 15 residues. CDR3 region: CASSPYRGPLDIQYF. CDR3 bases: TGTGCCAGCAGCCCATACAGGGGGCCCTTGGACATTCAGTACTTC.

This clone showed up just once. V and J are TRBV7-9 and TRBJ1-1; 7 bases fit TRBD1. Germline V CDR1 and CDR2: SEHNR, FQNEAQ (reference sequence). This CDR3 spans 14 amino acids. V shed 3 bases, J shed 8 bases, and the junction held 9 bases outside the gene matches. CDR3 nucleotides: TGTGCCAGCAGCTTTTTACAGGGGACGCGGGAAGCTTTCTTT. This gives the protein CASSFLQGTREAFF.

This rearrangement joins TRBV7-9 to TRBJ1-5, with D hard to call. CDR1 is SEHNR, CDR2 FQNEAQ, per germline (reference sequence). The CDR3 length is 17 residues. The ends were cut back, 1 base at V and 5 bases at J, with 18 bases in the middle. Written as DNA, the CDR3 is TGTGCCAGCAGCTTAGGTGGTTCGGGAACACCATATCAGCCCCAGCATTTT. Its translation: CASSLGGSGTPYQPQHF. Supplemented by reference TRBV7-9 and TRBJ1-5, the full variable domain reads DTGVSQNPRHKITKRGQNVTFRCDPISEHNRLYWYRQTLGQGPEFLTYFQNEAQLEKSRLLSDRFSAERPKGSFSTLEIQRTEQGDSAMYLCASSLGGSGTPYQPQHFGDGTRLSIL.

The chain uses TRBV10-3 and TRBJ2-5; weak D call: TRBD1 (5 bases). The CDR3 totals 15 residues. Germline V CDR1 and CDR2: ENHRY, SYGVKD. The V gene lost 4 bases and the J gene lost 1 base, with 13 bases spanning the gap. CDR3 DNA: TGTGCCATCAGTGCGGTTAGGGGTCCCCAAGAGACCCAGTACTTC. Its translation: CAISAVRGPQETQYF.

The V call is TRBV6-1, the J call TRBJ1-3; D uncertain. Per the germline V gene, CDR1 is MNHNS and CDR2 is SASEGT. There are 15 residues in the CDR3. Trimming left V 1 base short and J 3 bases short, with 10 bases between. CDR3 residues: CASSEGGYGGNTIYF. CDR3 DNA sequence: TGTGCCAGCAGTGAAGGAGGGTATGGTGGAAACACCATATATTTT.